This T cell receptor beta chain was recovered during a study of cytomegalovirus exposure and HLA in healthy donors. General study results and limits: It was in a later analysis that TCR association rates were seen to vary by HLA locus, highest for DRB1 and lowest for HLA-C. Per a later analysis, fewer than 20,000 TCR beta sequences showed association with HLA alleles at 0.05 false discovery rate.

60 Vbeta and 13 Jbeta primers were used in PCR. Methods used by the authors: A follow-up analysis tallied about 88 million unique TCR beta chains, some 11 million shared. Measured with immunoSEQ multiplex PCR; TCRdb has only the in-frame clones, and not every one. The DNA was the basis for D and trimming; V, J and clone size are from that table. Counted here are about 200,000 clones, around 79% occurring once; the ten biggest clones make up roughly 0.4%. With regard to this clone: Its antigen is not identified.

Samples came from healthy bone marrow donors. Trimming stripped 2 bases from V and 9 bases from J, with 11 bases between. The CDR3 is made up of 14 amino acids. Germline assignment: CDR1 SEHNR and CDR2 FQNEAQ (reference sequence). The origin of this receptor is a male donor in good health and CMV-seropositive. The chain couples TRBV7-9 to TRBJ1-6; D is ambiguous. Source material: PBMCs. The CDR3 DNA is TGTGCCAGCAGCTTATCGGGGTTCGCTTCACCCCTCCACTTT. Its protein is CASSLSGFASPLHF.